The 22 T cell receptor beta chains below were found in one sample sequenced in a study of shared clonotypes between healthy human individuals. Naive CD8 populations comprised CD45RO-negative cells positively selected for CCR7, excluding terminally differentiated effector memory CD45RA+ cells. The data were produced by immunoSEQ multiplex PCR, yet TCRdb's version contains in-frame clones alone and is incomplete. There are roughly 2.1 million clones in the sample; roughly 91% occur only once, and over 1.5% lies in the top ten. Material for sequencing was naive CD8+ T cells from PBMCs. The origin of the receptors is a man younger than 30 in good health. Some clones in this sample may be carry-over from other donors' samples.

The chain uses TRBV7-6 and TRBJ2-7, with D unresolved. The CDR3 contains 13 residues. Trimming shortened V by 5 bases and J by 6 bases, and 14 bases separated the two germline ends. CDR1 is SGHVS, CDR2 FNYEAQ, per germline. CDR3 sequence (DNA): TGTGCCAGCAGCCCCTCTGACGGGCGCGAGCAGTACTTC. It is translated as CASSPSDGREQYF.

The chain recombines TRBV9 with TRBJ2-1, with D uncertain. CDR1 and CDR2 from the germline V gene are SGDLS and YYNGEE. The CDR3 runs 16 residues. Trimming took 3 bases from V and 8 from J, leaving 21 bases between them. CDR3 protein: CASSGPQENLGDEQFF. In DNA form, the CDR3 reads TGTGCCAGCAGCGGCCCGCAGGAGAATCTGGGCGATGAGCAGTTCTTC.

The genes are TRBV30 and TRBJ2-5; 8 bases match TRBD2. From germline, CDR1 is GTSNPN and CDR2 SVGIG (reference sequence). V dropped 4 bases and J dropped 4; count of bases not matched to a gene: 11. This CDR3 region has 15 residues. For the CDR3, the DNA is TGTGCCTGGACCACCGGGACTAGTTCGTCAGAGACCCAGTACTTC. Its protein product is CAWTTGTSSSETQYF.

Notes on this clone: Other DNA variants within this sample encode the same CDR3. V usage is TRBV7-3 and J usage is TRBJ2-1; 7 bases map to TRBD2. Looked up from germline, CDR1 is SGHTA and CDR2 is FQGTGA. CDR3 length: 14 residues. The ends lost 2 bases at V and 6 bases at J; junction bases unmatched: 4. In DNA form, the CDR3 reads TGTGCCAGCAGCTTAGGCGGGGGAACCAATGAGCAGTTCTTC. This encodes CASSLGGGTNEQFF. Full variable domain (outside the CDR3, taken from reference TRBV7-3 and TRBJ2-1): GAGVSQTPSNKVTEKGKYVELRCDPISGHTALYWYRQSLGQGPEFLIYFQGTGAADDSGLPNDRFFAVRPEGSVSTLKIQRTERGDSAVYLCASSLGGGTNEQFFGPGTRLTVL.

The chain employs TRBV4-3 and TRBJ1-3; 7 nucleotides agree with TRBD1. The CDR3 extends over 15 amino acids. CDR1 and CDR2 (germline): LGHNA, YSLEER. J lost 7 bases, V lost 4 bases, and 10 bases had no gene match. CDR3 coding DNA: TGCGCCAGCAGCCTGGGGGCAGGGGGGAGGAACACCATATATTTT. It yields the protein CASSLGAGGRNTIYF.

Comment on this clone: This sample also contains other DNA sequences that code for the same CDR3. This rearrangement joins TRBV11-2 to TRBJ2-1, with 9 bases aligning to TRBD1. The CDR3 is 15 amino acids. Germline V gene data show CDR1 as SGHAT and CDR2 as FQNNGV. The junction had 8 bases not matched to a gene; V was cut back by 4 bases and J by 7 bases. In nucleotides, the CDR3 is TGTGCCAGCAGCTCGAGGGACAGGGACGTTAATGAGCAGTTCTTC. Translation: CASSSRDRDVNEQFF.

The chain has TRBV7-9 and TRBJ2-3, with 13 bases that match TRBD2. The CDR3 totals 16 residues. Trimming cost V 5 bases and J 6 bases; bases outside gene matches: 8. Looked up from germline, CDR1 is SEHNR and CDR2 is FQNEAQ (reference sequence). The CDR3 DNA is TGTGCCAGCAGCCCACTAGCGGGAGGGCCCTCGGATACGCAGTATTTT. This codes for CASSPLAGGPSDTQYF. Full variable domain (rest looked up from reference TRBV7-9 and TRBJ2-3): DTGVSQNPRHKITKRGQNVTFRCDPISEHNRLYWYRQTLGQGPEFLTYFQNEAQLEKSRLLSDRFSAERPKGSFSTLEIQRTEQGDSAMYLCASSPLAGGPSDTQYFGPGTRLTVL.

In this sample, this clone turned up once. The chain joins TRBV19 to TRBJ1-3; D not certain. Germline V gives CDR1 LNHDA, CDR2 SQIVND (reference sequence). Trimming pared 4 bases from V and 3 bases from J, leaving 16 bases between. The CDR3 loop spans 16 amino acids. CDR3 sequence: CASSKYSQRVGNTIYF. CDR3 nucleotides: TGTGCCAGTAGTAAGTACAGCCAAAGAGTTGGAAACACCATATATTTT.

The genes are TRBV21-1 and TRBJ1-3; TRBD1, the table's D call, was not compared with the DNA. TRBV21-1 is described as a pseudogene. The CDR3 totals 18 residues. The CDR3 spells CASSKARSRGNSGNTIYF. The CDR3 coding sequence is TGTGCCAGCAGCAAAGCTCGTAGCAGGGGGAACTCTGGAAACACCATATATTTT.

This clone was counted a few times. The genes are TRBV7-6 and TRBJ2-1, with D unresolved. Germline CDR1 and CDR2: SGHVS and FNYEAQ. The length of the CDR3 is 12 residues. V shed 2 bases and J shed 5 bases, with 4 bases lying between them. The DNA for the CDR3 is TGTGCCAGCAGCTTAATAAACAATGAGCAGTTCTTC. Translating gives CASSLINNEQFF.

The chain is built from TRBV28 and TRBJ2-3, with TRBD1 as a possible D gene (5 bases). CDR3 size: 14 residues. CDR1 and CDR2 from the germline V gene are MDHEN and SYDVKM. The V end lost 7 bases, the J end lost 4 bases, and 15 bases lay between the germline ends. CDR3 coding DNA: TGTGCCAGCAACGACAGAACGTGGGCAGATACGCAGTATTTT. Its protein product is CASNDRTWADTQYF.

V usage is TRBV6-1 and J usage is TRBJ1-5; TRBD1 matches at 7 bases. CDR3 size: 14 residues. Germline loops: CDR1 MNHNS, CDR2 SASEGT. The trim removed 6 bases at V and 5 bases at J, leaving 7 bases unmatched. The CDR3 DNA sequence: TGTGCCAGCAGACGCCGACAGGGCGATCAGCCCCAGCATTTT. Residues: CASRRRQGDQPQHF.

The chain combines TRBV29-1 with TRBJ1-2; 10 nucleotides agree with TRBD1. Per germline, CDR1 SQVTM and CDR2 ANQGSEA. With V trimmed by 5 bases and J by 6 bases, 15 bases remained unmatched. The CDR3 runs to 16 residues. The CDR3 DNA is TGCAGCGTTCGGGCGACCGGGACAGGGGATTTGAATGGCTACACCTTC. It specifies CSVRATGTGDLNGYTF.

This rearrangement joins TRBV5-6 to TRBJ2-2; perhaps TRBD1 as D (5 bases). Deletions cut 3 bases from V and 4 bases from J, with 19 bases between. Per germline, CDR1 SGHDT and CDR2 YYEEEE. This CDR3 is 17 amino acids long. The CDR3 here is CASSWNEQETGTGELFF. Written as DNA, the CDR3 is TGTGCCAGCAGCTGGAACGAACAGGAGACCGGCACCGGGGAGCTGTTTTTT.

This chain joins TRBV18 and TRBJ2-7; D possibly corresponds to TRBD1 (6 bases). Germline-derived CDR1 and CDR2 are KGHSH and LQKENI. The CDR3 sequence is 14 residues long. Trimming removed 3 bases at V and 0 bases at J, with 9 bases between. CDR3 loop: CASSPGASSYEQYF. CDR3 nucleotides: TGTGCCAGCTCACCGGGGGCGAGCTCCTACGAGCAGTACTTC.

The genes are TRBV28 and TRBJ2-7; a weak D match, TRBD1 (5 bases). There are 13 residues in the CDR3. Germline V CDR1 and CDR2: MDHEN, SYDVKM. The V and J ends lost 6 bases and 1 base respectively, with 10 bases between them. The CDR3 region is CASRPDISYEQYF. The CDR3 bases are TGTGCCAGCAGACCGGACATTTCCTACGAGCAGTACTTC. Combining the CDR3 with reference TRBV28 and TRBJ2-7 gives the whole variable domain DVKVTQSSRYLVKRTGEKVFLECVQDMDHENMFWYRQDPGLGLRLIYFSYDVKMKEKGDIPEGYSVSREKKERFSLILESASTNQTSMYLCASRPDISYEQYFGPGTRLTVT.

This chain uses TRBV7-9 with TRBJ2-7; D might be TRBD2 (6 bases). V lost 1 base and J 2 bases, leaving 12 bases between the germline ends. Germline CDR1 reads SEHNR; CDR2 reads FQNEAQ (reference sequence). The length of the CDR3 is 15 residues. The chain's CDR3 is CASSLEVTGAYEQYF. CDR3 sequence (DNA): TGTGCCAGCAGCTTAGAGGTGACGGGGGCCTACGAGCAGTACTTC. The full variable domain, its missing parts supplied by reference TRBV7-9 and TRBJ2-7, is DTGVSQNPRHKITKRGQNVTFRCDPISEHNRLYWYRQTLGQGPEFLTYFQNEAQLEKSRLLSDRFSAERPKGSFSTLEIQRTEQGDSAMYLCASSLEVTGAYEQYFGPGTRLTVT.

V usage is TRBV15 and J usage is TRBJ1-2; D is unresolved. The V and J ends lost 0 bases and 6 bases respectively, with 11 bases between them. Germline CDR1 reads LNHNV; CDR2 reads YYDKDF (reference sequence). The CDR3 has 14 residues. The CDR3 loop is CATSREGIGHGYTF. In nucleotides, the CDR3 is TGTGCCACCAGCAGAGAAGGAATTGGACATGGCTACACCTTC.

The chain employs TRBV7-9 and TRBJ2-1; D may be TRBD1 (5 bases). Looked up from germline, CDR1 is SEHNR and CDR2 is FQNEAQ (reference sequence). CDR3 length equals 16 residues. Trimming cost V 5 bases and J 4 bases, with 18 bases left between them. The CDR3 nucleotides are TGTGCCAGCAGCGCCCTACAGGATGGGCCTTACAATGAGCAGTTCTTC. This sequence encodes CASSALQDGPYNEQFF.

The chain couples TRBV5-8 to TRBJ1-2; TRBD1 matches 8 bases. The germline V gene encodes CDR1 SGHTS and CDR2 YDEGEE. CDR3 length: 15 residues. V was pared by 4 bases and J by 6 bases, with 11 bases of the junction left unmatched. The CDR3 nucleotides are TGTGCCAGCAGCCTCCGGGACAGGAAAAGGAATGGCTACACCTTC. Residues: CASSLRDRKRNGYTF.

This chain uses TRBV7-9 with TRBJ2-1, with TRBD1 matching 8 bases. Trimming took 5 bases from V and 2 from J; bases not matched to a gene: 8. The CDR3 has 16 amino acids. Germline CDR1 is SEHNR and CDR2 is FQNEAQ (reference sequence). The CDR3 protein is CASSPRQGMPYNEQFF. CDR3 in DNA: TGTGCCAGCAGCCCCCGACAGGGGATGCCCTACAATGAGCAGTTCTTC.

The chain carries TRBV4-2 and TRBJ2-3; no reliable D call. In germline, CDR1 is LGHNA, CDR2 YNFKEQ. The CDR3 spans 11 residues. The CDR3 loop is CGTSSTDTQYF. The CDR3 bases are TGTGGTACTTCTAGCACAGATACGCAGTATTTT.